This passage covers 9 T cell receptor beta chains from one sample sequenced in a study of vaccination effects on CD4 cells after COVID-19. Their specific antigens are unknown. Antigen-specific CD4+ T cells were expanded (with viral peptide pools) by the ViraFEST assay ahead of sequencing. Cells that had been cultured for less than 13 days were the source of isolated CD4+ T cells. All study participants received two doses of BNT162b2 or mRNA-1273 vaccine. Here immunoSEQ multiplex PCR was the method, and the copy in TCRdb shows in-frame clones only, minus some. The repertoire holds around 59,000 clones, with roughly 78% as singletons. The material was CD4+ T cells from PBMCs cultured with HCoV-OC43 spike peptides, obtained after COVID-19 vaccination. Subset noted: HCoV-OC43 spike overlapping peptide pool stimulation. The receptors originated from a human donor who received a COVID-19 vaccine.

This chain links TRBV27 with TRBJ1-1; D not certain. CDR3 length equals 14 residues. V gave up 1 base and J gave up 1 base, with 7 bases separating them. From germline, CDR1 is MNHEY and CDR2 SMNVEV (reference sequence). DNA of the CDR3: TGTGCCAGCAGTTTATTTTGGGGGAACACTGAAGCTTTCTTT. It specifies CASSLFWGNTEAFF.

J is TRBJ1-1 and V is TRBV28; D remains unclear. Germline CDR1 is MDHEN and CDR2 is SYDVKM. The CDR3 is 12 residues long. Trimming left V 3 bases short and J 11 bases short, with 13 bases between. Written as DNA, the CDR3 is TGTGCCAGCAGTTTGTACAGTCAGGTTGCTTTCTTT. Its translation is CASSLYSQVAFF. The full variable domain, rest sourced from reference TRBV28 and TRBJ1-1, is DVKVTQSSRYLVKRTGEKVFLECVQDMDHENMFWYRQDPGLGLRLIYFSYDVKMKEKGDIPEGYSVSREKKERFSLILESASTNQTSMYLCASSLYSQVAFFGQGTRLTVV.

This chain connects TRBV6-5 to TRBJ2-7, with D possibly TRBD1 on 5 matching bases. The CDR3 consists of 14 residues. V gave up 0 bases and J gave up 4 bases, with 10 bases separating them. The germline gives CDR1 MNHEY, CDR2 SVGAGI. CDR3 nucleotides: TGTGCCAGCAGTTACTCTGGACAAACGTACGAGCAGTACGTC. As protein: CASSYSGQTYEQYV.

The CDR3 sequence: CASSALGGCEQYV. The DNA for the CDR3 is TGTGCCAGCAGCGCTTTGGGAGGGTGCGAGCAGTACGTC. The chain uses TRBV21-1 and TRBJ2-7; the D segment call TRBD2 is taken from the table without a DNA check. TRBV21-1 is listed as a pseudogene. The CDR3 covers 13 residues.

This clone was counted between two and nine times. The chain joins TRBV7-2 to TRBJ2-1, with 8 nucleotides matching TRBD2. The CDR3 consists of 14 residues. V shed 5 bases and J 8 bases; nucleotides not matched to a gene: 8. The germline V gene encodes CDR1 SGHTA and CDR2 FQGNSA. The CDR3 protein is CASSQSGGVYEQFF. CDR3 coding DNA: TGTGCCAGCAGCCAAAGCGGGGGCGTTTATGAGCAGTTCTTC. Drawing the rest from reference TRBV7-2 and TRBJ2-1, the complete variable domain is GAGVSQSPSNKVTEKGKDVELRCDPISGHTALYWYRQSLGQGLEFLIYFQGNSAPDKSGLPSDRFSAERTGGSVSTLTIQRTQQEDSAVYLCASSQSGGVYEQFFGPGTRLTVL.

The sample holds a few counts of this clone. The rearrangement joins TRBV3-1 (or the pseudogene TRBV3-2) to TRBJ1-6; no reliable D call. Per the germline V gene, CDR1 is LGHDT and CDR2 is YNNKEL (reference sequence). The CDR3 is 13 amino acids. V was shortened by 1 base and J by 7 bases, with 5 bases between the two germline ends. The CDR3 protein is CASSQAQNSPLHF. As DNA, the CDR3 is TGTGCCAGCAGCCAAGCACAGAATTCACCCCTCCACTTT.

This clone has just a few counts. V usage is TRBV5-8 and J usage is TRBJ1-1; D unclear. Trimming stripped 7 bases from V and 1 base from J, with 17 bases between. Per germline, CDR1 SGHTS and CDR2 YDEGEE. This CDR3 comprises 15 residues. The CDR3 coding sequence is TGTGCCAGCCCCGACCTAGGACTCAAGAACACTGAAGCTTTCTTT. As protein: CASPDLGLKNTEAFF. The full variable domain, with the rest looked up from reference TRBV5-8 and TRBJ1-1, is EAGVTQSPTHLIKTRGQQATLRCSPISGHTSVYWYQQALGLGLQFLLWYDEGEERNRGNFPPRFSGRQFPNYSSELNVNALELEDSALYLCASPDLGLKNTEAFFGQGTRLTVV.

CDR3 coding DNA: TGCAGCGTTGGGGGACAGGGAGGTGAAAAACTGTTTTTT. As protein: CSVGGQGGEKLFF. The chain recombines TRBV29-1 with TRBJ1-4; 9 positions match TRBD1. CDR1 and CDR2 (germline): SQVTM, ANQGSEA. This CDR3 spans 13 amino acids. Trimming at V came to 4 bases and at J to 7 bases, leaving 4 bases not matched to a gene.

The chain is built from TRBV29-1 and TRBJ2-3; 11 nucleotides align to TRBD2. With 7 bases clipped from V and 5 bases from J, the junction kept 5 bases outside the gene matches. The CDR3 totals 13 residues. Germline-derived CDR1 and CDR2 are SQVTM and ANQGSEA. The CDR3 DNA reads as TGCAGCGCCGTAGCGGGGGGGCGAGATACGCAGTATTTT. Translating it yields CSAVAGGRDTQYF.